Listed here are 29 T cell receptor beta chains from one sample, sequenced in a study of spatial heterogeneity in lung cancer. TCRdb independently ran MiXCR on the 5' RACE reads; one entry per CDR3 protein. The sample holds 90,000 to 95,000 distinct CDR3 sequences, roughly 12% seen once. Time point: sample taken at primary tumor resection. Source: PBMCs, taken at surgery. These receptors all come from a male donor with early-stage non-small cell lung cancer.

The CDR3 nucleotides read TGTGCCAGCAGCTTCGGGGGGACGACAGATACGCAGTATTTT. Its protein is CASSFGGTTDTQYF. The chain joins TRBV11-3 to TRBJ2-3; 7 bases agree with TRBD2. The CDR3 loop spans 14 amino acids. Germline CDR1 is SGHNT and CDR2 is YENEEA. V gave up 3 bases and J gave up 3 bases; unmatched junction bases: 3.

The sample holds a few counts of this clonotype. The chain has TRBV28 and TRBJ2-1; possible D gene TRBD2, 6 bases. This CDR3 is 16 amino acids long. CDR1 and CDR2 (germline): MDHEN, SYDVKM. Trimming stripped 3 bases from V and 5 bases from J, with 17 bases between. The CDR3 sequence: CASSFPPGGLDNEQFF. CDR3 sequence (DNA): TGTGCCAGCAGTTTCCCACCCGGGGGTCTGGACAATGAGCAGTTCTTC.

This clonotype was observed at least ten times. The CDR3: CAISPGRGSYEQYF. CDR3 DNA sequence: TGTGCCATCTCACCCGGGCGGGGGTCCTACGAGCAGTACTTC. The V and J genes are TRBV27 and TRBJ2-7; 7 bases match TRBD2. With V trimmed by 10 bases and J by 1 base, 10 bases remained unmatched. The CDR3 totals 14 residues. Germline V CDR1 and CDR2: MNHEY, SMNVEV (reference sequence).

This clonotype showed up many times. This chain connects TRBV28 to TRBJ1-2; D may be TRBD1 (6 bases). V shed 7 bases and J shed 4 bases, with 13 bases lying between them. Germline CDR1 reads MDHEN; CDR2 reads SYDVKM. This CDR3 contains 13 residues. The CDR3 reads CASTPKGGYGYTF. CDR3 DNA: TGTGCCAGCACTCCAAAGGGGGGCTATGGCTACACCTTC.

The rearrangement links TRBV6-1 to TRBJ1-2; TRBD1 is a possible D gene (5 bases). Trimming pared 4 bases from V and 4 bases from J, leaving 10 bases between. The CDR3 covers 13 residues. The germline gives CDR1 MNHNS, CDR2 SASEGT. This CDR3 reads CASSVDSFYGYTF. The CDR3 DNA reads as TGTGCCAGCAGTGTTGACAGTTTCTATGGCTACACCTTC.

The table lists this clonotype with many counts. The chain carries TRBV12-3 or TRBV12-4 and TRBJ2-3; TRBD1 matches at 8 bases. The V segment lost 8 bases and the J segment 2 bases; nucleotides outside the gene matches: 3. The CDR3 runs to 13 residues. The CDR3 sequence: CASGQGLTDTQYF. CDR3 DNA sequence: TGTGCCAGCGGACAGGGACTCACAGATACGCAGTATTTT.

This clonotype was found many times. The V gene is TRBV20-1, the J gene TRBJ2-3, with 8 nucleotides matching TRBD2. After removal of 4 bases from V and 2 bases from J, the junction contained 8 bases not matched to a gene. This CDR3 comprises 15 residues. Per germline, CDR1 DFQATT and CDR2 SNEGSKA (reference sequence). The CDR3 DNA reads TGCAGTGCTAAGGGAGCGGGGGAGCTCACAGATACGCAGTATTTT. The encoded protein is CSAKGAGELTDTQYF.

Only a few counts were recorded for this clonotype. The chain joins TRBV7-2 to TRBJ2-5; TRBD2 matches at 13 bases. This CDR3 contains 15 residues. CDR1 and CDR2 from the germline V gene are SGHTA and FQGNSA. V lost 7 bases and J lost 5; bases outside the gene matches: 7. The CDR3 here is CASKRLAGGLETQYF. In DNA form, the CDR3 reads TGTGCCAGCAAACGACTAGCGGGGGGTCTGGAGACCCAGTACTTC.

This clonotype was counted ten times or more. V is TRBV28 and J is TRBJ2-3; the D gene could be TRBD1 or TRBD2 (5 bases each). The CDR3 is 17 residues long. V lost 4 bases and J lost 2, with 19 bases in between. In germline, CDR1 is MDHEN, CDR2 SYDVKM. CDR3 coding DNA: TGTGCCAGCAGTTCCCCAGGGTCAGGGACCCTCACAGATACGCAGTATTTT. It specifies CASSSPGSGTLTDTQYF.

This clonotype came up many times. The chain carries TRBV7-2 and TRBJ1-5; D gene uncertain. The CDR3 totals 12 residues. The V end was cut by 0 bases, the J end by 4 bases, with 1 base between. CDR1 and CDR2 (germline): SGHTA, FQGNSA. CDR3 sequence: CASSLANQPQHF. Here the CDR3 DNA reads TGTGCCAGCAGCTTAGCAAATCAGCCCCAGCATTTT.

The CDR3 DNA is TGTGCCAGCAGCTTCCAGGGGGAGACCCAGTACTTC. It yields the protein CASSFQGETQYF. V gene TRBV11-2 combines with J gene TRBJ2-5, with D perhaps matching TRBD1 (6 bases). Trimming removed 3 bases at V and 5 bases at J, with 7 bases between. Germline loops: CDR1 SGHAT, CDR2 FQNNGV. The CDR3 spans 12 residues.

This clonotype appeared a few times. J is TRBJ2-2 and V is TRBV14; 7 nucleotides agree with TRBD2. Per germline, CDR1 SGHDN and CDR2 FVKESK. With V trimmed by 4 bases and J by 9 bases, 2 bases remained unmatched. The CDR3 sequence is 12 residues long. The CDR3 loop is CASSRLARELFF. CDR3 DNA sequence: TGTGCCAGCAGCCGACTAGCCAGGGAGCTGTTTTTT.

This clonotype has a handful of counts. Written as DNA, the CDR3 is TGCAGTGCTAGGATGACAGGTCGTACCAAAAACATTCAGTACTTC. Translating gives CSARMTGRTKNIQYF. The gene calls are TRBV20-1 and TRBJ2-4, with D possibly being TRBD1 (6 bases). CDR1 is DFQATT and CDR2 is SNEGSKA in the germline V gene (reference sequence). This CDR3 is built from 15 residues. V gave up 3 bases and J gave up 2 bases, with 14 bases separating them.

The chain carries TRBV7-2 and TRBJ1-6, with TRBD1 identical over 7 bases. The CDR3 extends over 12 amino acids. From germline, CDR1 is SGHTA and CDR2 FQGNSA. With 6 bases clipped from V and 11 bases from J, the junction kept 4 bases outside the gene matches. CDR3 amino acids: CASSLQGTPLHF. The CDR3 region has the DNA TGTGCCAGCAGTTTACAGGGGACACCCCTCCACTTT.

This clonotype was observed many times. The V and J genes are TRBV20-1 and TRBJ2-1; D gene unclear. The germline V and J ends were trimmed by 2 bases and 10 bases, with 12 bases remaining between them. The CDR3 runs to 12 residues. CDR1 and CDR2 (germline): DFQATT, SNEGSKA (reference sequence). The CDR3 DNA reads TGCAGTGCTAGATCTCAGTGGACCGAGCAGTTCTTC. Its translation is CSARSQWTEQFF.

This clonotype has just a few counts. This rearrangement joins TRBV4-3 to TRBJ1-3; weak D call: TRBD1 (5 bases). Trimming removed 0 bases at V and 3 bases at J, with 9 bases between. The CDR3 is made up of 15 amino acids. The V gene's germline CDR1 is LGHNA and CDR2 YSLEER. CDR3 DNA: TGCGCCAGCAGCCAAGAATCCACAGGTGGAAACACCATATATTTT. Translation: CASSQESTGGNTIYF.

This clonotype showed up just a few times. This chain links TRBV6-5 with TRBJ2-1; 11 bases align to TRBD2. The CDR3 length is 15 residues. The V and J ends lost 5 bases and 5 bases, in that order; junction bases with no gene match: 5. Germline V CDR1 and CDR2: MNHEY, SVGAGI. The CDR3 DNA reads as TGTGCCAGCAGTAAAACTAGCGGGGGCCACAATGAGCAGTTCTTC. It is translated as CASSKTSGGHNEQFF.

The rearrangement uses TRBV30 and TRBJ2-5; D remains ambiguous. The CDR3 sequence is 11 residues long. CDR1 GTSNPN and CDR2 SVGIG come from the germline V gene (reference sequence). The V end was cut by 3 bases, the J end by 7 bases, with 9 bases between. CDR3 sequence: CAWSLSTTQYF. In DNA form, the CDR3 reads TGTGCCTGGAGCTTGAGCACGACCCAGTACTTC.

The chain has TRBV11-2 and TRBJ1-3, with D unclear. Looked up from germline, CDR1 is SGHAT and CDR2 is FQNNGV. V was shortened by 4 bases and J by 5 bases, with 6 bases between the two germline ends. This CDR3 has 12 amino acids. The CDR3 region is CASSSQRNTIYF. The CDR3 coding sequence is TGTGCCAGCAGCTCCCAGCGAAACACCATATATTTT.

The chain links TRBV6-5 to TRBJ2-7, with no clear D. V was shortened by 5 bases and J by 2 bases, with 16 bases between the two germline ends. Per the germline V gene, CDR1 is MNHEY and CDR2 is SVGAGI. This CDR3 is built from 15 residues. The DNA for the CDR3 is TGTGCCAGCAGTCCCACCGGCAGGCCGGCCTACGAGCAGTACTTC. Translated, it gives CASSPTGRPAYEQYF.

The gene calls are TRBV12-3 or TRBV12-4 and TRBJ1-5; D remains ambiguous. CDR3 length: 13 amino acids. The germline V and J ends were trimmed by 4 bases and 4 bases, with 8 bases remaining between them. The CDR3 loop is CASSSGLNQPQHF. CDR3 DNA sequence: TGTGCCAGCAGTTCGGGTTTGAATCAGCCCCAGCATTTT.

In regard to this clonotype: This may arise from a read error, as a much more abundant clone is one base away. The CDR3 sequence: CSVVSQETQYF. For the CDR3, the DNA is TGCAGCGTTGTCAGCCAAGAGACCCAGTACTTC. The chain joins TRBV29-1 to TRBJ2-5; no clear D. V lost 4 bases, J lost 1 base, and 4 bases lay in between. Germline V gives CDR1 SQVTM, CDR2 ANQGSEA. This CDR3 region has 11 residues. Full variable domain (remainder filled in from reference TRBV29-1 and TRBJ2-5): SAVISQKPSRDICQRGTSLTIQCQVDSQVTMMFWYRQQPGQSLTLIATANQGSEATYESGFVIDKFPISRPNLTFSTLTVSNMSPEDSSIYLCSVVSQETQYFGPGTRLLVL.

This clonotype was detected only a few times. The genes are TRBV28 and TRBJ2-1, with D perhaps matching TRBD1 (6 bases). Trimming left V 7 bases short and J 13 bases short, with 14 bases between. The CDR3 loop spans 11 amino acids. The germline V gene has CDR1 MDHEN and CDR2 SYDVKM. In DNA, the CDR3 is TGTGCCAGCACAACAGGGATGTCTCAGTTCTTC. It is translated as CASTTGMSQFF.

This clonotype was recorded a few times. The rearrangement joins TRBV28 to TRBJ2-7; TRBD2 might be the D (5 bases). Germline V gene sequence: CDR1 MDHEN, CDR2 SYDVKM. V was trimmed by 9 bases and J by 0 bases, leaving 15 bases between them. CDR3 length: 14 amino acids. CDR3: CASRPGGSSYEQYF. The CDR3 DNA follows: TGTGCCAGTCGCCCTGGTGGGAGCTCCTACGAGCAGTACTTC. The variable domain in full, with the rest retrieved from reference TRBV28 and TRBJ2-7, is DVKVTQSSRYLVKRTGEKVFLECVQDMDHENMFWYRQDPGLGLRLIYFSYDVKMKEKGDIPEGYSVSREKKERFSLILESASTNQTSMYLCASRPGGSSYEQYFGPGTRLTVT.

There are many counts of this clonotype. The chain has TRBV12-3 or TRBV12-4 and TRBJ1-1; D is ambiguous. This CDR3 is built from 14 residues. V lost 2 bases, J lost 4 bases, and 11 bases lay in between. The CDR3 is CASSLNLGGTEAFF. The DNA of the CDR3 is TGTGCCAGCAGTTTAAACCTAGGAGGCACTGAAGCTTTCTTT.

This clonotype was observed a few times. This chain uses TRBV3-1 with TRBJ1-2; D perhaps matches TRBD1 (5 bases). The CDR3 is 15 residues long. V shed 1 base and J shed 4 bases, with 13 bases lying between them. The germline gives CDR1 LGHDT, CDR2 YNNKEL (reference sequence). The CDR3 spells CASSQGPRRGYGYTF. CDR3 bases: TGTGCCAGCAGCCAAGGACCCAGGAGGGGCTATGGCTACACCTTC.

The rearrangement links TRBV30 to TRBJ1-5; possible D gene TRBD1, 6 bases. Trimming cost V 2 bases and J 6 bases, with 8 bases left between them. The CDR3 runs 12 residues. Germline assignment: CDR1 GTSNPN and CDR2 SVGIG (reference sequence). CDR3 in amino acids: CAWSRGVQPQHF. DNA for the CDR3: TGTGCCTGGAGTAGGGGGGTTCAGCCCCAGCATTTT.

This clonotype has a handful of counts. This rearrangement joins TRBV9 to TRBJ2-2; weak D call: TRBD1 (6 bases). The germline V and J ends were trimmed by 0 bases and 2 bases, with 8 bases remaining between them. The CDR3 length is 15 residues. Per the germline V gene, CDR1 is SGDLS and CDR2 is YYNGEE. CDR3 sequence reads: CASSVEGDNTGELFF. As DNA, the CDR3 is TGTGCCAGCAGCGTAGAGGGGGACAACACCGGGGAGCTGTTTTTT.

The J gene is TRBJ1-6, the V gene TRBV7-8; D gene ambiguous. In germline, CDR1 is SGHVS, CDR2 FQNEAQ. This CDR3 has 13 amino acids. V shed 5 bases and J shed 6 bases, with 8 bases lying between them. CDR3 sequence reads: CASSQGFNSPLHF. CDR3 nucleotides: TGTGCCAGCAGCCAAGGGTTTAATTCACCCCTCCACTTT. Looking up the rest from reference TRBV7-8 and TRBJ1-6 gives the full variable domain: GAGVSQSPRYKVAKRGQDVALRCDPISGHVSLFWYQQALGQGPEFLTYFQNEAQLDKSGLPSDRFFAERPEGSVSTLKIQRTQQEDSAVYLCASSQGFNSPLHFGNGTRLTVT.